The clone carrying this T cell receptor (beta chain) turned up a few times. Its antigen is still unknown. With a J-beta primer mix and a sample-barcoded 5' primer, a second PCR ran 7 to 11 cycles. Using its own MiXCR run on the 5' RACE reads, TCRdb lists one record per CDR3 protein. The repertoire has about 970,000 distinct CDR3 sequences, about 53% of them found once; the top ten carry 20% to 25%. This entry belongs to a study of blood T cells in healthy people across ages. Study-wide results and limits: No conclusive comparison of naive versus antigen-experienced cells was possible with unsorted PBMCs.

V gave up 5 bases and J gave up 0 bases, with 18 bases separating them. The germline CDR1 and CDR2 sequences are KGHDR and SFDVKD. The CDR3 is 17 amino acids. The chain employs TRBV24-1 and TRBJ2-5, with D unclear. The receptor's source is a woman between 55 and 75 years old in good health. Input material: blood. The CDR3 spells CATSAGKKGGYQETQYF. In DNA, the CDR3 is TGTGCCACCAGTGCAGGAAAGAAGGGTGGGTACCAAGAGACCCAGTACTTC.